These T cell receptor beta chains were read from a single sample in a study of OX40 agonist ivuxolimab in advanced cancers. Method: immunoSEQ multiplex PCR; TCRdb's copy keeps in-frame clones and lacks some. The sample contains some 17,000 clones, about four fifths of which appear only once. The sequences come from CD4+ or CD8+ T cells sorted from blood, collected in a trial of the OX40 agonist ivuxolimab. The receptors come from an adult with an advanced solid tumor such as melanoma, head and neck, liver or kidney cancer. Both conserved end residues are part of each CDR3. D genes are given only for firm matches. Clone size appears in some rows only: once, few, many, or a class for an expanded clone.

TRBD1	.	TRBJ1-5	TRBV28	CASSFLTQGARQPQHF	TGTGCCAGCAGTTTCCTGACTCAGGGGGCGCGTCAGCCCCAGCATTTT
.	.	TRBJ2-1	TRBV15	CATSSHSSSEQFF	TGTGCCACCAGCTCACATAGCTCCTCGGAGCAGTTCTTC
TRBD1	.	TRBJ2-7	TRBV19	CASSATGGYEQYF	TGTGCCAGTAGTGCAACAGGGGGCTACGAGCAGTACTTC
.	.	TRBJ2-7	TRBV29-1	CSTLGGVGYEQYF	TGCAGCACCTTGGGGGGTGTCGGATACGAGCAGTACTTC
.	.	TRBJ2-1	TRBV7-9	CASSLHVAVYNEQFF	TGTGCCAGCAGCTTACATGTAGCGGTCTACAATGAGCAGTTCTTC
.	.	TRBJ2-4	TRBV11-1	CASSLRTSVEAKNIQYF	TGTGCCAGCAGCTTAAGAACCTCCGTGGAAGCCAAAAACATTCAGTACTTC
TRBD2	.	TRBJ2-7	TRBV29-1	CSVRSGESYEQYF	TGCAGCGTTCGTAGCGGGGAATCCTACGAGCAGTACTTC
TRBD1	.	TRBJ2-7	TRBV19	CASSHSGTGEYEQYF	TGTGCCAGTAGCCATAGTGGGACAGGGGAATACGAGCAGTACTTC
.	.	TRBJ2-2	TRBV5-1	CASSLADFTGELFF	TGCGCCAGCAGCTTGGCCGACTTCACCGGGGAGCTGTTTTTT
.	.	TRBJ2-7	TRBV14	CASSLFGSYEQYF	TGTGCCAGCAGCCTCTTTGGCTCCTACGAGCAGTACTTC
TRBD1	few	TRBJ2-1	TRBV13	CASSPGTGGVEQFF	TGTGCCAGCAGCCCAGGGACAGGGGGCGTTGAGCAGTTCTTC
.	.	TRBJ2-7	TRBV5-4	CASSFNYEQYF	TGTGCCAGCAGCTTCAACTACGAGCAGTACTTC
.	.	TRBJ2-2	TRBV7-9	CASIPAVGSGAGELFF	TGTGCCAGCATCCCCGCAGTCGGGTCTGGGGCCGGGGAGCTGTTTTTT
.	.	TRBJ2-6	TRBV7-6	CASGSGANVLTF	TGTGCCAGCGGCTCTGGGGCCAACGTCCTGACTTTC
.	.	TRBJ1-1	TRBV15	CATSSQGIVTEAFF	TGTGCCACCAGTTCGCAGGGGATAGTGACTGAAGCTTTCTTT
TRBD2	.	TRBJ2-1	TRBV19	CASSMGLAGSYNEQFF	TGTGCCAGTAGTATGGGTCTAGCGGGGAGCTACAATGAGCAGTTCTTC
.	.	TRBJ1-4	TRBV5-6	CASSIIQGSVGTEKLFF	TGTGCCAGCAGCATCATTCAGGGGTCCGTGGGGACTGAAAAACTGTTTTTT
.	.	TRBJ2-7	TRBV7-9	CASSLERDSYEQYF	TGTGCCAGCAGCTTAGAGCGCGACTCCTACGAGCAGTACTTC
.	.	TRBJ2-7	TRBV6-1	CATGVTSYEQYF	TGTGCCACGGGGGTTACCTCCTACGAGCAGTACTTC
.	.	TRBJ2-7	TRBV7-8	CASSLGLREQYF	TGTGCCAGCAGCTTGGGGCTTCGGGAGCAGTACTTC
.	once	TRBJ2-7	TRBV6-4	CASSDGSGSGEQYF	TGTGCCAGCAGTGACGGATCTGGGTCCGGCGAGCAGTACTTC
TRBD1	.	TRBJ1-1	TRBV4-3	CASSWGQRVSEAFF	TGCGCCAGCAGCTGGGGACAGCGCGTTTCTGAAGCTTTCTTT
.	.	TRBJ2-7	TRBV5-6	CASSQGYPYEQYF	TGTGCCAGCAGCCAGGGTTATCCCTACGAGCAGTACTTC
.	.	TRBJ1-1	TRBV10-2	CASSAPESDTEAFF	TGCGCCAGCAGTGCCCCCGAGTCGGACACTGAAGCTTTCTTT
TRBD2	.	TRBJ2-7	TRBV27	CASSSVYPSGSYYEQYF	TGTGCCAGCAGTTCGGTCTACCCTAGCGGGAGTTACTACGAGCAGTACTTC
.	.	TRBJ2-3	TRBV9	CASGWFEGGTDTQYF	TGTGCCAGCGGGTGGTTCGAAGGTGGCACAGATACGCAGTATTTT
.	.	TRBJ2-1	TRBV4-1	CASSQEHEQFF	TGCGCCAGCAGCCAAGAACATGAGCAGTTCTTC
.	few	TRBJ2-1	TRBV27	CASSLSGDNEQFF	TGTGCCAGCAGTTTGAGTGGGGACAATGAGCAGTTCTTC
.	.	TRBJ2-1	TRBV9	CASSTALANNEQFF	TGTGCCAGCAGCACTGCTCTAGCTAACAATGAGCAGTTCTTC
TRBD2	.	TRBJ2-5	TRBV7-2	CASSLVSLAGGQETQYF	TGTGCCAGCAGCTTAGTGTCGCTAGCGGGAGGGCAAGAGACCCAGTACTTC
TRBD1	.	TRBJ2-1	TRBV9	CASSGGTGPYNEQFF	TGTGCCAGCAGCGGCGGGACAGGGCCCTACAATGAGCAGTTCTTC
.	.	TRBJ1-1	TRBV5-4	CASSRTAYTEAFF	TGTGCCAGCAGCCGGACGGCTTACACTGAAGCTTTCTTT
.	.	TRBJ1-1	TRBV4-2	CASSQGGTTEAFF	TGTGCCAGCAGCCAGGGGGGAACAACTGAAGCTTTCTTT
.	.	TRBJ2-5	TRBV6-5	CASSLSDGETQYF	TGTGCCAGCAGCCTATCGGATGGGGAGACCCAGTACTTC
.	.	TRBJ2-2	TRBV6-1	CASKILRDGELFF	TGTGCCAGCAAGATACTCAGGGACGGGGAGCTGTTTTTT
.	medium-sized	TRBJ2-5	TRBV7-9	CASIPAGSETQYF	TGTGCCAGCATCCCGGCCGGCTCCGAGACCCAGTACTTC
TRBD1	.	TRBJ1-2	TRBV10-3	CAISPRDREYSYGYTF	TGTGCCATCAGTCCCCGGGACAGGGAATATTCCTATGGCTACACCTTC
.	.	TRBJ1-2	TRBV21-1	CASRLGQENYGYTF	TGTGCCAGCAGATTGGGGCAAGAGAACTATGGCTACACCTTC
.	.	TRBJ2-1	TRBV13	CASSVGPLLYNEQFF	TGTGCCAGCAGCGTGGGACCTCTACTGTACAATGAGCAGTTCTTC
.	.	TRBJ2-7	TRBV6-6	CASSAGIGGSYEQYF	TGTGCCAGCAGTGCCGGAATAGGGGGCTCCTACGAGCAGTACTTC
.	.	TRBJ2-2	TRBV6-9	CASSYSAGELFF	TGTGCCAGCAGTTACTCCGCCGGGGAGCTGTTTTTT
.	once	TRBJ2-1	TRBV9	CASTTGDSYNEQFF	TGTGCCAGCACCACGGGAGATTCCTACAATGAGCAGTTCTTC
.	.	TRBJ1-2	TRBV5-6	CASSLEGSWTGYGYTF	TGTGCCAGCAGCTTGGAGGGTAGTTGGACGGGCTATGGCTACACCTTC
.	.	TRBJ2-7	TRBV6-1	CASSELGTSYEQYF	TGTGCCAGCAGTGAATTAGGGACCTCCTACGAGCAGTACTTC
.	.	TRBJ1-6	TRBV6-1	CASRTGFSYNSPLHF	TGTGCCAGCAGAACAGGGTTCTCCTATAATTCACCCCTCCACTTT
TRBD1	.	TRBJ2-7	TRBV5-1	CASSWSGTGEYEQYF	TGCGCCAGCAGCTGGTCCGGGACAGGTGAATACGAGCAGTACTTC
.	.	TRBJ2-1	TRBV6-5	CASSLGNEQFF	TGTGCCAGCAGCCTCGGTAATGAGCAGTTCTTC
TRBD2	.	TRBJ2-5	TRBV9	CASSAGTSGREETQYF	TGTGCCAGCAGCGCCGGGACTAGCGGGAGGGAAGAGACCCAGTACTTC
TRBD2	.	TRBJ2-3	TRBV5-8	CASSWGTSGRAWDTQYF	TGTGCCAGCAGCTGGGGCACTAGCGGGAGGGCCTGGGATACGCAGTATTTT
.	.	TRBJ2-5	TRBV28	CASSPRHGETQYF	TGTGCCAGCAGTCCAAGACATGGGGAGACCCAGTACTTC
.	.	TRBJ2-5	TRBV20-1	CSAHRETQYF	TGCAGTGCCCACCGGGAGACCCAGTACTTC
.	.	TRBJ1-5	TRBV15	CATSGSRSNQPQHF	TGTGCCACCAGCGGGTCGCGGAGCAATCAGCCCCAGCATTTT
TRBD2	.	TRBJ2-1	TRBV30	CAWTRLAGNNEQFF	TGTGCCTGGACACGACTAGCGGGAAACAATGAGCAGTTCTTC
.	.	TRBJ2-7	TRBV27	CASRSWYEQYF	TGTGCCAGCAGGTCATGGTACGAGCAGTACTTC
.	.	TRBJ2-7	TRBV6-5	CASSYSGFGSYEQYF	TGTGCCAGCAGTTACTCGGGGTTTGGGTCCTACGAGCAGTACTTC
.	.	TRBJ2-3	TRBV7-2	CASSSGGDTQYF	TGTGCCAGCAGCTCGGGCGGGGATACGCAGTATTTT
.	.	TRBJ2-2	TRBV5-1	CASSHAPNTGELFF	TGCGCCAGCTCTCACGCCCCTAATACCGGGGAGCTGTTTTTT
.	.	TRBJ2-2	TRBV4-1	CASSQDPRGSGELFF	TGCGCCAGCAGCCAAGACCCTCGAGGGTCCGGGGAGCTGTTTTTT